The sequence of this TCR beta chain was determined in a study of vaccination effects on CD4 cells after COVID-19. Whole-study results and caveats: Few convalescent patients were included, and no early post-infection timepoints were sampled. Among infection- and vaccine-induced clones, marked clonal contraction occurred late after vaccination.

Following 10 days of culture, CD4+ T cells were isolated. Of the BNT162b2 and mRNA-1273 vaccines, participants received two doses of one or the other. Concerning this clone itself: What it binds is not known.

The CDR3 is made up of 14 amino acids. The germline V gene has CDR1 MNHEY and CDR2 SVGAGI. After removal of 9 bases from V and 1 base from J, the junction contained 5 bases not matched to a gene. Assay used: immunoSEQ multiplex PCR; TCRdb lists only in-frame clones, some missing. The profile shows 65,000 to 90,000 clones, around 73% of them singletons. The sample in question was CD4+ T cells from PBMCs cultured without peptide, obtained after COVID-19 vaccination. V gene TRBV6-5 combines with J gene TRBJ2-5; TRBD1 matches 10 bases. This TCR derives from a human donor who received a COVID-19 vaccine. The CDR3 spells CASLDRGTQETQYF. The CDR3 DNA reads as TGTGCCAGTTTGGACAGGGGGACCCAAGAGACCCAGTACTTC.